These 5 T cell receptor beta chains were all obtained from the same sample, sequenced in a study of T cells in Graves' hyperthyroidism and ophthalmopathy. Amplified TCR beta CDR3 regions derived from RNA transcripts. TCR CDR3 underwent first-round RT-PCR with the HTBI primer set. TCRdb reanalysed the multiplex PCR reads using MiXCR and keeps one entry per CDR3 protein. Of around 480,000 distinct CDR3 sequences listed, over 13% are singletons. Sequenced material: blood. Receptors originate from a young woman with Graves' hyperthyroidism.

V usage is TRBV7-6 and J usage is TRBJ1-6; tentative D call: TRBD1 (5 bases). CDR1 and CDR2 (germline): SGHVS, FNYEAQ. This CDR3 has 16 amino acids. The V end lost 0 bases, the J end lost 7 bases, and 13 bases lay between the germline ends. The CDR3 spells CASSLARPGLNSPLHF. The CDR3 region has the DNA TGTGCCAGCAGCTTAGCGCGCCCAGGGCTCAATTCACCCCTCCACTTT.

This chain connects TRBV30 to TRBJ2-7, with a tentative D call TRBD2 (5 bases). This CDR3 has 14 amino acids. V was trimmed by 0 bases and J by 4 bases, leaving 13 bases between them. Germline CDR1 reads GTSNPN; CDR2 reads SVGIG (reference sequence). In DNA, the CDR3 is TGTGCCTGGAGTGTACCCAGTCGCGGGTACGAGCAGTACGTC. Translation gives CAWSVPSRGYEQYV.

At least ten counts were recorded for this clonotype. The chain employs TRBV11-3 and TRBJ1-1; D is uncertain. Trimming removed 3 bases from V and 8 bases from J, with 13 bases in between. Germline loops: CDR1 SGHNT, CDR2 YENEEA. This CDR3 contains 13 residues. CDR3 protein: CASSLGFGDEAFF. For the CDR3, the DNA is TGTGCCAGCAGCTTGGGTTTCGGAGACGAAGCTTTCTTT. Full variable domain (remainder filled in from reference TRBV11-3 and TRBJ1-1): EAGVVQSPRYKIIEKKQPVAFWCNPISGHNTLYWYLQNLGQGPELLIRYENEEAVDDSQLPKDRFSAERLKGVDSTLKIQPAELGDSAVYLCASSLGFGDEAFFGQGTRLTVV.

This clonotype was seen many times. This chain joins TRBV6-2 or TRBV6-3 and TRBJ2-7; 10 bases fit TRBD2. The CDR3 runs 16 residues. J gave up 5 bases and V 3 bases, and 10 bases lay outside the gene matches. The germline V gene encodes CDR1 MNHEY and CDR2 SVGEGT. The CDR3 nucleotides are TGTGCCAGCAGTTATGAAGCGGGAGGGGTTGTAGACGAGCAGTACGTC. Its protein product is CASSYEAGGVVDEQYV.

This clonotype was observed once. V usage is TRBV6-1 and J usage is TRBJ2-1; 8 bases match TRBD1. V shed 1 base and J 11 bases; nucleotides not matched to a gene: 13. Germline assignment: CDR1 MNHNS and CDR2 SASEGT. The CDR3 has 16 residues. CDR3 nucleotides: TGTGCCAGCAGTGAAGGGGCACAGGGGGTTAGTATTAAGCAGTTCTTC. Protein product: CASSEGAQGVSIKQFF.